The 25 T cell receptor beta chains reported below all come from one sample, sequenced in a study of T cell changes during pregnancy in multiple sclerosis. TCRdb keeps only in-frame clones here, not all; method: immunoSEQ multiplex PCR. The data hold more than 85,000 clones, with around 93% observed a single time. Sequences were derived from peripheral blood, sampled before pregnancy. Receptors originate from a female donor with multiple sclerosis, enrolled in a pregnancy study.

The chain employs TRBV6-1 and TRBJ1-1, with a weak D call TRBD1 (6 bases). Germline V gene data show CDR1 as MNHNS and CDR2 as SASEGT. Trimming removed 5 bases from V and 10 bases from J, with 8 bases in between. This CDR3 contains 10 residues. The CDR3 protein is CASSQGIAFF. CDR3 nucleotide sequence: TGTGCCAGCAGTCAGGGGATAGCTTTCTTT.

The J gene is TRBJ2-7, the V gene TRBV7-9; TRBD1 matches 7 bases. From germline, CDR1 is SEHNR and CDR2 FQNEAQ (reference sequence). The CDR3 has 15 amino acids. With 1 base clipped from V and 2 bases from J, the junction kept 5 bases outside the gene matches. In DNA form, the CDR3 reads TGTGCCAGCAGCTTAGAAGGGCAGGGGGCCTACGAGCAGTACTTC. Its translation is CASSLEGQGAYEQYF.

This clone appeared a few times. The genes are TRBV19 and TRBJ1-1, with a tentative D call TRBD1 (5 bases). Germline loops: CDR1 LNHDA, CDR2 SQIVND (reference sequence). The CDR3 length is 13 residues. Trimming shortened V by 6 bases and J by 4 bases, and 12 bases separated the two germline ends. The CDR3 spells CASSDSGSTEAFF. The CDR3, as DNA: TGTGCCAGTAGCGACAGCGGGAGCACTGAAGCTTTCTTT.

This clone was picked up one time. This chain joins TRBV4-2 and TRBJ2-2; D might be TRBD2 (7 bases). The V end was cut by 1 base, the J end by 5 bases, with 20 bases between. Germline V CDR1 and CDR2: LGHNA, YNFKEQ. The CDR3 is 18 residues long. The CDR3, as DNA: TGTGCCAGCAGCCAAGGGTGGGGGGGGCGGGAGAGAACCGGGGAGCTGTTTTTT. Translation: CASSQGWGGRERTGELFF.

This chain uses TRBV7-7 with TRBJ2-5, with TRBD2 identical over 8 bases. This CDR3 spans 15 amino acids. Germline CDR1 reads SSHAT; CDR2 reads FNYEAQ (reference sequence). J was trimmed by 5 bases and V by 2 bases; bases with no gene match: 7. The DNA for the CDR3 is TGTGCCAGCAGCTTATGGGCGGGAGGCAGGGAGACCCAGTACTTC. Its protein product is CASSLWAGGRETQYF.

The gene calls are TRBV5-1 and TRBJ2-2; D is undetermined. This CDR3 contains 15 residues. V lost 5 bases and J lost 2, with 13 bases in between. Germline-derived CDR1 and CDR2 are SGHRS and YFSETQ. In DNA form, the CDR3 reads TGCGCCAGCAGAATAGCATTGAGCAACACCGGGGAGCTGTTTTTT. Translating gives CASRIALSNTGELFF.

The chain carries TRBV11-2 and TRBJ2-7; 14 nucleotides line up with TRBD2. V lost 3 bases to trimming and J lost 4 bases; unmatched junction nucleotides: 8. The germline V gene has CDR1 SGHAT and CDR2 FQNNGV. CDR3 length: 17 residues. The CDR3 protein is CASSLDKGLAGVYEQYF. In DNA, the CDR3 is TGTGCCAGCAGCTTGGATAAGGGACTAGCGGGAGTTTACGAGCAGTACTTC.

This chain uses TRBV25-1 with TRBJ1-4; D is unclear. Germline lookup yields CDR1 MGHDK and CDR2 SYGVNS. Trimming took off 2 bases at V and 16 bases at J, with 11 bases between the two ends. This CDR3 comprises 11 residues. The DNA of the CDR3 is TGTGCCAGCAGTGAAGGCGGTCGTTCGTTTTTT. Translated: CASSEGGRSFF.

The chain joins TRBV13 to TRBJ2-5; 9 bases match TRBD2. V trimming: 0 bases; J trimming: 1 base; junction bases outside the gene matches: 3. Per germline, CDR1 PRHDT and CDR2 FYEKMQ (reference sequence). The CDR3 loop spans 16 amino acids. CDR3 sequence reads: CASSLGASGVQETQYF. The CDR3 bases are TGTGCCAGCAGCTTAGGGGCTAGCGGGGTCCAAGAGACCCAGTACTTC.

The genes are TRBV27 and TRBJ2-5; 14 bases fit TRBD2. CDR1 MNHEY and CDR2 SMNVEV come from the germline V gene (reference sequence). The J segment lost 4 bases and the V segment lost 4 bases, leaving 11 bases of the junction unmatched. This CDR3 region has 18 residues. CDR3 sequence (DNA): TGTGCCAGCAGTTCCCCGGGACTAGCGGGAGATTTCGTAGAGACCCAGTACTTC. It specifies CASSSPGLAGDFVETQYF.

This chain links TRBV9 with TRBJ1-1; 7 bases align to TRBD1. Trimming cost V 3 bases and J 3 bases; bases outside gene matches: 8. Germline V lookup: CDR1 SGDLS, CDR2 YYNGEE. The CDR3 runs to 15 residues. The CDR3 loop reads CASSDIGGADTEAFF. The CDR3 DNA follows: TGTGCCAGCAGCGACATAGGGGGCGCCGACACTGAAGCTTTCTTT.

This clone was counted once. CDR3 nucleotide sequence: TGCGCCAGCAGCCAAGTCGCTAGCGGGGTCTACGAGCAGTACTTC. This sequence encodes CASSQVASGVYEQYF. The chain links TRBV4-3 to TRBJ2-7; 9 bases agree with TRBD2. The CDR3 contains 15 residues. CDR1 LGHNA and CDR2 YSLEER come from the germline V gene. Germline trimming cut 1 base from V and 3 bases from J; bases unmatched to any gene: 4.

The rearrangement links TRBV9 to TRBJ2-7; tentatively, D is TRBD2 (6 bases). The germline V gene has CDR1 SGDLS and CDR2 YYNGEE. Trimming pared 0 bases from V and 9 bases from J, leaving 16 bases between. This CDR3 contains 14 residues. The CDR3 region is CASSVGGGSLWQYF. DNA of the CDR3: TGTGCCAGCAGCGTAGGCGGAGGGTCTTTATGGCAGTACTTC.

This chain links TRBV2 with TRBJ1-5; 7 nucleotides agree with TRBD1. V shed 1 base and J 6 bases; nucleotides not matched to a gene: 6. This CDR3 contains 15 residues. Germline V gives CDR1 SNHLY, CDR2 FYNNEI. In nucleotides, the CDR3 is TGTGCCAGCAGTGAAGGAGAGGGGGCGGCTCAGCCCCAGCATTTT. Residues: CASSEGEGAAQPQHF.

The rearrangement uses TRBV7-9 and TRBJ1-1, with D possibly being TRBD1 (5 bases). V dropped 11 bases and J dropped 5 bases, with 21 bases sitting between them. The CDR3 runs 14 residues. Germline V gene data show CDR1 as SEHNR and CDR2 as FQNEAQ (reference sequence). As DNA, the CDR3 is TGTGCCGGAAGGACAAGCGGGGGGGTTACTGAAGCTTTCTTT. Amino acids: CAGRTSGGVTEAFF.

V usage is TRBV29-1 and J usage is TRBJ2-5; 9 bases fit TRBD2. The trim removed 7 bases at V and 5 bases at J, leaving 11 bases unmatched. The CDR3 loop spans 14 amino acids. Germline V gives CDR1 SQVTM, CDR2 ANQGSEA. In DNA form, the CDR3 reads TGCAGCGCTGGGTTAGCGGGAGTGGGGGAGACCCAGTACTTC. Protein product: CSAGLAGVGETQYF.

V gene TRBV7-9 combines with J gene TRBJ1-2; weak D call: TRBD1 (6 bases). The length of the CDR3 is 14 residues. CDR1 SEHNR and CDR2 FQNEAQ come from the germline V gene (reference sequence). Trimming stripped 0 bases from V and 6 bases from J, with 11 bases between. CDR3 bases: TGTGCCAGCAGCTTAGCAGGACAGTCTGATGGCTACACCTTC. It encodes CASSLAGQSDGYTF.

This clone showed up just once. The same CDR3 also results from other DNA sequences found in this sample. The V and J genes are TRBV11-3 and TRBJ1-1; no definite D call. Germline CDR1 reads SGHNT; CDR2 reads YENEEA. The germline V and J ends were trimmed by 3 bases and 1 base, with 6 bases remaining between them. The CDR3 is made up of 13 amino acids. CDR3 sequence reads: CASSFRGNTEAFF. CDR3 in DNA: TGTGCCAGCAGCTTTCGAGGGAACACTGAAGCTTTCTTT.

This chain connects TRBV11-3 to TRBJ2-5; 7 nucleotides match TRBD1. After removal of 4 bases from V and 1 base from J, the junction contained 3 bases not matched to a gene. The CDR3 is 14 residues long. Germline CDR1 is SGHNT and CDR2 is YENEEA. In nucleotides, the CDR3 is TGTGCCAGCAGCTCGGGACAGAGCCAAGAGACCCAGTACTTC. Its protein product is CASSSGQSQETQYF.

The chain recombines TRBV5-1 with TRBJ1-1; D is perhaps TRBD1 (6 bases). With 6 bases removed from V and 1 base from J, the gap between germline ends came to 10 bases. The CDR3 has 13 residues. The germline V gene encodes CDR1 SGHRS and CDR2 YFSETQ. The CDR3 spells CASKEQGNTEAFF. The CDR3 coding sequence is TGCGCCAGCAAGGAACAGGGGAACACTGAAGCTTTCTTT.

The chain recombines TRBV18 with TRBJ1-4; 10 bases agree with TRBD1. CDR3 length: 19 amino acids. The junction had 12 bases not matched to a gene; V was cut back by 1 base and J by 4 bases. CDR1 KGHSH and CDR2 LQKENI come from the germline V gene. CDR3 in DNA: TGTGCCAGCTCACCACGACCCACCGGGACAGGGGTCGGTAATGAAAAACTGTTTTTT. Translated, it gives CASSPRPTGTGVGNEKLFF. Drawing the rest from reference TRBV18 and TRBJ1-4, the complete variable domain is NAGVMQNPRHLVRRRGQEARLRCSPMKGHSHVYWYRQLPEEGLKFMVYLQKENIIDESGMPKERFSAEFPKEGPSILRIQQVVRGDSAAYFCASSPRPTGTGVGNEKLFFGSGTQLSVL.

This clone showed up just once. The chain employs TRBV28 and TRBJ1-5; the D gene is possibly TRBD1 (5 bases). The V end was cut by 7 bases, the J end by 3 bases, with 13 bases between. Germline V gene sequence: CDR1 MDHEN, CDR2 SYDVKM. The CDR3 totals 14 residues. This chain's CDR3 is CASKVGRVNQPQHF. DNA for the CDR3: TGTGCCAGCAAGGTCGGCAGGGTCAATCAGCCCCAGCATTTT. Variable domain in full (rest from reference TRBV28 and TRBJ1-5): DVKVTQSSRYLVKRTGEKVFLECVQDMDHENMFWYRQDPGLGLRLIYFSYDVKMKEKGDIPEGYSVSREKKERFSLILESASTNQTSMYLCASKVGRVNQPQHFGDGTRLSIL.

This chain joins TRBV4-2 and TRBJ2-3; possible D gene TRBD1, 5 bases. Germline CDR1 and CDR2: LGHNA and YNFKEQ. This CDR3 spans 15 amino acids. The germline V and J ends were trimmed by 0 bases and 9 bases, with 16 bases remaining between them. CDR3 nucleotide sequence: TGTGCCAGCAGCCAAGAGGGGCTAGTAGAAGCCACGCAGTATTTT. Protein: CASSQEGLVEATQYF.

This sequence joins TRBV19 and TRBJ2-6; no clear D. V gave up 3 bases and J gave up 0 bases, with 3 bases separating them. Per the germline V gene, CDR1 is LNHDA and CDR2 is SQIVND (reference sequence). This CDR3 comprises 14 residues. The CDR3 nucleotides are TGTGCCAGTAGTATTAGCTCTGGGGCCAACGTCCTGACTTTC. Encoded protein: CASSISSGANVLTF.

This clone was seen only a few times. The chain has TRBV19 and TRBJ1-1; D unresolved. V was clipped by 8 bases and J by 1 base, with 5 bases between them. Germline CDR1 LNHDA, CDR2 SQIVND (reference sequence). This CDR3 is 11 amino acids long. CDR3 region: CASRGNTEAFF. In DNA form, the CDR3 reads TGTGCCAGTCGGGGGAACACTGAAGCTTTCTTT.